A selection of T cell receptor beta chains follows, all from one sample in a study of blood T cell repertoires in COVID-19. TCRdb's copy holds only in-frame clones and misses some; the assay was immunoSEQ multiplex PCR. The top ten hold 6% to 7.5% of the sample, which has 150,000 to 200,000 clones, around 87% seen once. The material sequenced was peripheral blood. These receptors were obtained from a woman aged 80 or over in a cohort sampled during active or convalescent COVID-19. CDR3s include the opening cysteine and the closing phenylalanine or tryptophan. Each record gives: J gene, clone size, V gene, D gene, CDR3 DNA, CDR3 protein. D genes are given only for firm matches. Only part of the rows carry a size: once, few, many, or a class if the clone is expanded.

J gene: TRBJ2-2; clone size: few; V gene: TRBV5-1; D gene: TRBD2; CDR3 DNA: TGCGCCAGTCAGACTAGCGGGTCGACCGGGGAGCTGTTTTTT; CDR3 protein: CASQTSGSTGELFF
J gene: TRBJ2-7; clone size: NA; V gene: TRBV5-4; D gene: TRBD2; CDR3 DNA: TGTGCCAGCAGCTTGGACGGCGGGGGGTTCTACGAGCAGTACTTC; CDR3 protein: CASSLDGGGFYEQYF
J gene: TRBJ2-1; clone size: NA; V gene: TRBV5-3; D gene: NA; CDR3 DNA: TGTGCCAGAAGCTTGGTCGCAGGGGAAACCCACCTCCCGTCGGGGACCGAGATTAATGAGCAGTTCTTC; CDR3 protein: CARSLVAGETHLPSGTEINEQFF
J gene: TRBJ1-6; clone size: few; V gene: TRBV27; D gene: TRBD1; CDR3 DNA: TGTGCCAGCAGTGCCCGGGACAGAGATTCACCCCTCCACTTT; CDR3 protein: CASSARDRDSPLHF
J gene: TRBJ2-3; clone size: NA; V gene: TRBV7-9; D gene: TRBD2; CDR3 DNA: TGTGCCAGCAGCTTAGGAGGCGGCGGGGGAGATACGCAGTATTTT; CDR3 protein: CASSLGGGGGDTQYF
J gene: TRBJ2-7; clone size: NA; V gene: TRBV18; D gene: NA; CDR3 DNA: TGTGCCAGCTCAGGGCAGGGATCTTTCCACGAGCAGTACTTC; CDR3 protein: CASSGQGSFHEQYF
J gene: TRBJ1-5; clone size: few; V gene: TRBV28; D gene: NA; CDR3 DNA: TGTGCCAGCAGTTCGGGACAACGGGACGGCAATCAGCCCCAGCATTTT; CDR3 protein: CASSSGQRDGNQPQHF
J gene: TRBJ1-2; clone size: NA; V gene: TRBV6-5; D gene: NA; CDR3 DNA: TGTGCCAGCAGTTACATCGGGGTAGGTGGCTACACCTTC; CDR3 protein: CASSYIGVGGYTF
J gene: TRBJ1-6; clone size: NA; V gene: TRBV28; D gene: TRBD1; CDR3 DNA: TGTGCCAGCAGTTATGACAGGGCATTATATGAGTCCTATAATTCACCCCTCCACTTT; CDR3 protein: CASSYDRALYESYNSPLHF
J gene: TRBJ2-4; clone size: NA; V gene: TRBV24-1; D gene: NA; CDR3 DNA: TGTGCCACCAGTGATTGGGGCGGGGTAGTCGGTCGGATCAACTTC; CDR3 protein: CATSDWGGVVGRINF
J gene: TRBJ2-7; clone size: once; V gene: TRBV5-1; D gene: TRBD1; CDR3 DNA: TGCGCCAGCAGCCGAACCAACAGGGGGCGTCGGGACGAGCAGTACTTC; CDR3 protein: CASSRTNRGRRDEQYF
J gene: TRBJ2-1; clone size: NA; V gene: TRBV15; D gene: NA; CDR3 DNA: TGTGCCACCAGCAGAGAACTCCAGGTCCCCTACAATGAGCAGTTCTTC; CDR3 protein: CATSRELQVPYNEQFF
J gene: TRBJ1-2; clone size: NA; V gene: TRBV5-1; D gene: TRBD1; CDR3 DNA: TGCGCCACGGGACAGGGGGCCGTCGGCGGCTACACCTTC; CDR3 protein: CATGQGAVGGYTF
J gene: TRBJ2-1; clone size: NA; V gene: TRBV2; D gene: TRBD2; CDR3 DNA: TGTGCCAGCAGTGAGTGGAGCGGGAGGACCTACAATGAGCAGTTCTTC; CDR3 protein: CASSEWSGRTYNEQFF
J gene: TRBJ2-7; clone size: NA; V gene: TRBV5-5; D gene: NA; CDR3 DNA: TGTGCCAGCAGCTTGGCCGGAGGGTTCGAGCAGTACTTC; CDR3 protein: CASSLAGGFEQYF
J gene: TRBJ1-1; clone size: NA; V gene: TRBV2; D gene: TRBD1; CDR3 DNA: TGTGCCAGCAACCGACAGGGACCGAACACTGAAGCTTTCTTT; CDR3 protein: CASNRQGPNTEAFF
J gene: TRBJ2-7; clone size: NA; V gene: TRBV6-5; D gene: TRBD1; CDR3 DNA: TGTGCCAGCAGTCCTGGGACAGGGGGCTTGGAGCAGTACTTC; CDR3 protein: CASSPGTGGLEQYF
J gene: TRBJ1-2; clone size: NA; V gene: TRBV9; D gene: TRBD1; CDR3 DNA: TGTGCCAGCAGCCGACAGGGAACGGAAGGCTACACCTTC; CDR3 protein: CASSRQGTEGYTF
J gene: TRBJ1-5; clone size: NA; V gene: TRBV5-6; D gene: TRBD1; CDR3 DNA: TGTGCCAGCAGCTCGAACGACAGGGTAGGGGACTGGCAGCCCCAGCATTTT; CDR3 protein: CASSSNDRVGDWQPQHF
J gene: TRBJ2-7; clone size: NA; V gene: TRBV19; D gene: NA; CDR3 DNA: TGTGCCAGTAGTCCCCCGGGGGACGGGGAGCAGTACTTC; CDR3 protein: CASSPPGDGEQYF
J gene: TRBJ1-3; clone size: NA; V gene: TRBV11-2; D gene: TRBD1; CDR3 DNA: TGTGCCAGCAGCTCCGTGGGACAGGAATCTTCCTCCGGAAACACCATATATTTT; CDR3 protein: CASSSVGQESSSGNTIYF
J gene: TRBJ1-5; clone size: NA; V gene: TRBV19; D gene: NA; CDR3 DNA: TGTGCCAGTAGTATAACCGGGTCTAGGCAGCCCCAGCATTTT; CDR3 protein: CASSITGSRQPQHF
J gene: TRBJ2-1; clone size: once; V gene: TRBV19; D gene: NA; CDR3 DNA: TGTGCCAGTAGTGTGAGCACCCTCACCTACAATGAGCAGTTCTTC; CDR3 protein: CASSVSTLTYNEQFF
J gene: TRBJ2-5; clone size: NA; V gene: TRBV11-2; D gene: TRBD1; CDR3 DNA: TGTGCCAGCAGCTGGGGGACAGAAGAGACCCAGTACTTC; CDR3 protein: CASSWGTEETQYF
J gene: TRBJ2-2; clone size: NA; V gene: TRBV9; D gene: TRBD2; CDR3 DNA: TGTGCCAGCAGCGTAACTAGCGGGCCCACCGGGGAGCTGTTTTTT; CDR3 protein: CASSVTSGPTGELFF
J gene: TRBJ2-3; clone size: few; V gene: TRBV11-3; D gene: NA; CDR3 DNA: TGTGCCAGCAGCCCCGAACTAGCTAGCACAGATACGCAGTATTTT; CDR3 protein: CASSPELASTDTQYF
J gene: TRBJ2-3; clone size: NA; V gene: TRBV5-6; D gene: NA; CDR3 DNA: TGTGCCAGCAGCTGGGCCTCAGGGCGAGATACGCAGTATTTT; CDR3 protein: CASSWASGRDTQYF
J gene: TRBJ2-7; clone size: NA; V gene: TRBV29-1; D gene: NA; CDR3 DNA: TGCAGCGTTGAAGAGGGCCCACTCGAGCAGTACTTC; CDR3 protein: CSVEEGPLEQYF